The present T cell receptor (beta chain) was sequenced within a study of cytomegalovirus exposure and HLA in healthy donors. Broader study findings: It was assumed in the presence/absence analyses that sequencing depth was roughly uniform across donors. Among TCR sequences, most were rare, though some public TCRs appeared in many donors.

Comment on this clone: What it recognizes is unknown.

The PCR employed 60 Vbeta primers together with 13 Jbeta primers. Repertoires were generated with immunoSEQ multiplex PCR, while TCRdb's copy carries only in-frame clones and drops some. In all, the sample yields more than 85,000 clones. The CDR3 has 14 amino acids. Per germline, CDR1 SGHRS and CDR2 YFSETQ. V was cut by 6 bases and J by 3 bases, with 15 bases left in between. Input material: PBMCs. The chain couples TRBV5-1 to TRBJ1-1, with D uncertain. This TCR derives from a girl aged 10 to 17 in good health and CMV-seropositive. This CDR3 reads CASTPENPDTEAFF. The CDR3, as DNA: TGCGCCAGCACCCCGGAGAATCCGGACACTGAAGCTTTCTTT.